The entry below describes one TCR beta chain. These data come from a study of blood T cells in healthy people across ages. Trimming shortened V by 6 bases and J by 2 bases, and 14 bases separated the two germline ends. The CDR3 runs to 14 residues. Germline V gene lookup returns CDR1 SGHTA and CDR2 FQGNSA. Together with a sample-barcoded 5' primer, a J-beta primer mix was included in a second PCR lasting about 7 to 12 cycles. Using its own MiXCR run on the 5' RACE reads, TCRdb lists one record per CDR3 protein. The table has approximately 700,000 distinct CDR3 sequences, roughly 32% seen once. This receptor was identified in a woman aged 80 or older in good health. The chain has TRBV7-2 and TRBJ2-7; D may correspond to TRBD1 or TRBD2 (6 bases each). Sequenced sample: blood. The CDR3 spells CASRRGGSTYEQYF. The CDR3 DNA sequence: TGTGCCAGCAGGAGAGGGGGGTCTACCTACGAGCAGTACTTC.